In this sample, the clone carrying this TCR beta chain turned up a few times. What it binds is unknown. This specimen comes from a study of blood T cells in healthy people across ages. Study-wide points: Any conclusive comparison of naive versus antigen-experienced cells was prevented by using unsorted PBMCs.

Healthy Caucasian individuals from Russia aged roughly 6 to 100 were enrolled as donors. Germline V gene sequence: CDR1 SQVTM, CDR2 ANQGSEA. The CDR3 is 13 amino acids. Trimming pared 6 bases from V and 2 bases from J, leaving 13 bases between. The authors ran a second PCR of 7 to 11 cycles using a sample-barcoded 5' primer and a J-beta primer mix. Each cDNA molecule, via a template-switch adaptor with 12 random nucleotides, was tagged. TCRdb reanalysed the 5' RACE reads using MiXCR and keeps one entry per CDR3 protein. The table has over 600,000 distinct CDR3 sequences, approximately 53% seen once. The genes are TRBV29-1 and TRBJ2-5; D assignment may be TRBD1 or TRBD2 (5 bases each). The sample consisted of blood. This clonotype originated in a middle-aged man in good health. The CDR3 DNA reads TGCAGCGTCGTGGGACGGCTGCAAGAGACCCAGTACTTC. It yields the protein CSVVGRLQETQYF.